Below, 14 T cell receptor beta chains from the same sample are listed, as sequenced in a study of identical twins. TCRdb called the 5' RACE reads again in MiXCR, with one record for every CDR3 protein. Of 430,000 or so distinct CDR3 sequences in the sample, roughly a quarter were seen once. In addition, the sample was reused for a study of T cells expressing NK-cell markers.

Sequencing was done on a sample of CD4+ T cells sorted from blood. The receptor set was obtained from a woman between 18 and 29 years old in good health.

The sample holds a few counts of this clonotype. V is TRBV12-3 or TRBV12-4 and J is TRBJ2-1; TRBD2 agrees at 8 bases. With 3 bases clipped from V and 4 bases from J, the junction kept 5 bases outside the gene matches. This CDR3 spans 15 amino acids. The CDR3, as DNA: TGTGCCAGCAGTTTCCAGACTAGCGTGTACAATGAGCAGTTCTTC. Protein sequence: CASSFQTSVYNEQFF.

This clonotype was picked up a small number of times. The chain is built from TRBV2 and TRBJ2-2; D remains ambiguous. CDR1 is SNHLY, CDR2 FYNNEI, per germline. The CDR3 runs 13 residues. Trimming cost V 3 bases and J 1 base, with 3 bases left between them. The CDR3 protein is CASSDGNTGELFF. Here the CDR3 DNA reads TGTGCCAGCAGTGATGGGAACACCGGGGAGCTGTTTTTT.

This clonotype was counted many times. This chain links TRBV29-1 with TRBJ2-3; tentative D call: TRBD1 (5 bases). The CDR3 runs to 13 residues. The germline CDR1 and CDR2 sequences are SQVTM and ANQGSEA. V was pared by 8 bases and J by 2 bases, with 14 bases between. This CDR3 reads CSSRAPSTDTQYF. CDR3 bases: TGCAGCTCCAGGGCCCCATCCACAGATACGCAGTATTTT.

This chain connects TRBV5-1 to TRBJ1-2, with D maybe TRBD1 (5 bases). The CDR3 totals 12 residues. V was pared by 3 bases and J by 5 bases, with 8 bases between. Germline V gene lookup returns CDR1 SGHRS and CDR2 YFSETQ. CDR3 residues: CASSYQGYGYTF. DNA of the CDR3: TGCGCCAGCAGCTATCAGGGATATGGCTACACCTTC. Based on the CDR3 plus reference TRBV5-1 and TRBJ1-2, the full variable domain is KAGVTQTPRYLIKTRGQQVTLSCSPISGHRSVSWYQQTPGQGLQFLFEYFSETQRNKGNFPGRFSGRQFSNSRSEMNVSTLELGDSALYLCASSYQGYGYTFGSGTRLTVV.

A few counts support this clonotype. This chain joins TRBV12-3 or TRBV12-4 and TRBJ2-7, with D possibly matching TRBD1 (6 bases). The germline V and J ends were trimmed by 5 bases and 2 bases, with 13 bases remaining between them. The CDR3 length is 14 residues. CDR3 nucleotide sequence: TGTGCCAGCAGTCCACACAGGGACCCCTACGAGCAGTACTTC. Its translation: CASSPHRDPYEQYF.

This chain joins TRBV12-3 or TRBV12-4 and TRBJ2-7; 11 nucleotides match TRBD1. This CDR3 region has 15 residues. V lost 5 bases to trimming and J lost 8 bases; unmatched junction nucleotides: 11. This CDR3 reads CASSPTGTGGTQQYF. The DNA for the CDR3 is TGTGCCAGCAGTCCTACCGGGACAGGGGGAACACAGCAGTACTTC.

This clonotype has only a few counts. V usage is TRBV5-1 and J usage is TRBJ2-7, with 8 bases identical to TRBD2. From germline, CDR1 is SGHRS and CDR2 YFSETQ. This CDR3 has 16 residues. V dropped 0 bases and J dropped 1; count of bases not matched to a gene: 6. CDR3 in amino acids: CASSLASGSTSYEQYF. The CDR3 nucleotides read TGCGCCAGCAGCTTGGCAAGCGGGAGTACTTCCTACGAGCAGTACTTC.

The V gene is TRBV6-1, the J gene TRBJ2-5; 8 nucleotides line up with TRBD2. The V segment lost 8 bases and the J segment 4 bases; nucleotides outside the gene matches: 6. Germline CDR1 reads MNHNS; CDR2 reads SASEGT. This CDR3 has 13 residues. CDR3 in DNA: TGTGCCAGCGGCGGGGGGAACTCAGAGACCCAGTACTTC. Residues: CASGGGNSETQYF.

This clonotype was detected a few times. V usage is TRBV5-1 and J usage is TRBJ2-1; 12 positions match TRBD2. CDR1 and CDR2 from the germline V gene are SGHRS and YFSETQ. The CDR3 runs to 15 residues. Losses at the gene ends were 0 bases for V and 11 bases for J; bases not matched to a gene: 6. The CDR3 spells CASSLALAGGSKQFF. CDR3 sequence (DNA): TGCGCCAGCAGCTTGGCACTAGCGGGGGGATCAAAGCAGTTCTTC.

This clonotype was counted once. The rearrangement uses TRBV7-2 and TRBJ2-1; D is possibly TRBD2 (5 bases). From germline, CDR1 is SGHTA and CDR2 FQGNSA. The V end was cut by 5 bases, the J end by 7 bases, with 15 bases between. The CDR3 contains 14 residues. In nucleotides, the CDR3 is TGTGCCAGCAGCGTGGGTTCTAGCAAGAATGAGCAGTTCTTC. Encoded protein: CASSVGSSKNEQFF.

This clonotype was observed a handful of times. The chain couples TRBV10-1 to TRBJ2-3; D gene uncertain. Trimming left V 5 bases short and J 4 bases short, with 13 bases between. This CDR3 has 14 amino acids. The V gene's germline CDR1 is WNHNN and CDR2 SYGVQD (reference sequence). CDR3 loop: CASSLSAGADTQYF. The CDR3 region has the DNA TGCGCCAGCAGTCTTTCCGCAGGAGCAGATACGCAGTATTTT.

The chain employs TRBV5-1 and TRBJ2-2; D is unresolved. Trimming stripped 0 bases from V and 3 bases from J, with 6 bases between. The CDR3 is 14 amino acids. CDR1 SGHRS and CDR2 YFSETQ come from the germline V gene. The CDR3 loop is CASSLAGYTGELFF. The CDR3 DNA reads TGCGCCAGCAGCTTGGCCGGGTACACCGGGGAGCTGTTTTTT. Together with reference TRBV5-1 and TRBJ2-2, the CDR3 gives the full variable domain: KAGVTQTPRYLIKTRGQQVTLSCSPISGHRSVSWYQQTPGQGLQFLFEYFSETQRNKGNFPGRFSGRQFSNSRSEMNVSTLELGDSALYLCASSLAGYTGELFFGEGSRLTVL.

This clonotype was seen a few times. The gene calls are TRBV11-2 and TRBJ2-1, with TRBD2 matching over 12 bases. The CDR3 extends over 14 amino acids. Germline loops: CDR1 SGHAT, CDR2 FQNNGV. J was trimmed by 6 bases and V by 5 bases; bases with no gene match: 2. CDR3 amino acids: CASSTSGRTNEQFF. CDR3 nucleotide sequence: TGTGCCAGCAGCACTAGCGGGAGGACCAATGAGCAGTTCTTC.

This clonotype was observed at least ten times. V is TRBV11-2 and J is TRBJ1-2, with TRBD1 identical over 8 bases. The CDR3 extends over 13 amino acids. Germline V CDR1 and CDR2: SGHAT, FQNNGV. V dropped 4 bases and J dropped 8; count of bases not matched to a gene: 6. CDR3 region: CASSYSGGAGYTF. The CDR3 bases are TGTGCCAGCAGCTATTCAGGGGGCGCGGGCTACACCTTC.